Shown below are 25 T cell receptor beta chains from a single sample sequenced in a study of Ad26.COV2.S vaccination and SARS-CoV-2 variants (dated by TCRdb to the early 2020s). The library was obtained by the immunoSEQ multiplex PCR assay. TCRdb retrieved this table from immuneACCESS and kept in-frame rearrangements only. Not all clones are present; in checked studies, unresolved V genes account for under half, and no reason is known for the remainder. The sample table shows about 180,000 clones, and approximately 88% are seen once. In total, the top ten clones hold 5.5% to 6% of the sample. This sample's time point label indicates: individuals recovered from natural SARS-CoV-2 infection. The sequencing here drew on peripheral blood, taken after recovery from COVID-19. The receptors shown here come from a human donor who had recovered from COVID-19.

The rearrangement uses TRBV2 and TRBJ1-3; D is unclear. CDR1 and CDR2 from the germline V gene are SNHLY and FYNNEI. The CDR3 length is 12 residues. V lost 4 bases and J 4 bases, leaving 5 bases between the germline ends. In DNA, the CDR3 is TGTGCCAGCAGTGTGTCCGGAAACACCATATATTTT. Amino acid sequence: CASSVSGNTIYF.

This clone was detected a few times. The chain is built from TRBV27 and TRBJ1-4; 9 bases are a match to TRBD1. Germline CDR1 is MNHEY and CDR2 is SMNVEV (reference sequence). This CDR3 spans 17 amino acids. Germline trimming cut 6 bases from V and 1 base from J; bases unmatched to any gene: 9. CDR3 sequence reads: CASRGQGGDGTNEKLFF. For the CDR3, the DNA is TGTGCCAGCAGGGGACAGGGAGGAGACGGAACTAATGAAAAACTGTTTTTT.

The V and J genes are TRBV15 and TRBJ1-6; D not certain. Germline CDR1 and CDR2: LNHNV and YYDKDF (reference sequence). Trimming removed 0 bases at V and 6 bases at J, with 12 bases between. The CDR3 consists of 16 residues. DNA of the CDR3: TGTGCCACCAGCAGAGATCGAGGAACGGCTAATTCACCCCTCCACTTT. Translating gives CATSRDRGTANSPLHF.

The chain is built from TRBV21-1 and TRBJ2-3. TRBV21-1 is a recognized pseudogene. The CDR3 consists of 16 residues. The CDR3 DNA sequence: TGTGCCAGCAGCAAGATTGGGCAGGCCTTCGCGAGGACGCAGTATTTT. Translation gives CASSKIGQAFARTQYF.

This clone showed up just once. The chain combines TRBV11-2 with TRBJ2-1, with 8 bases lining up with TRBD2. V shed 1 base, J shed 6 bases, and the junction held 5 bases outside the gene matches. The CDR3 length is 15 residues. Looked up from germline, CDR1 is SGHAT and CDR2 is FQNNGV. In DNA, the CDR3 is TGTGCCAGCAGCTTAGCTCCCGGGACTAGCAATGAGCAGTTCTTC. This encodes CASSLAPGTSNEQFF.

Only a few counts were recorded for this clone. The chain is built from TRBV18 and TRBJ2-7, with D perhaps TRBD1 or TRBD2 (5 bases each). The CDR3 has 15 amino acids. Looked up from germline, CDR1 is KGHSH and CDR2 is LQKENI. The V end lost 3 bases, the J end lost 4 bases, and 16 bases lay between the germline ends. Here the CDR3 DNA reads TGTGCCAGCTCACCCCGAGAGGGACGGTGGTACGAGCAGTACTTC. Amino acids: CASSPREGRWYEQYF.

The gene calls are TRBV28 and TRBJ1-4; 12 bases align to TRBD1. Germline values: CDR1 MDHEN, CDR2 SYDVKM. The CDR3 is 15 residues long. V trimming: 2 bases; J trimming: 9 bases; junction bases outside the gene matches: 4. This CDR3 reads CASSLGDRGQKKLFF. The CDR3, as DNA: TGTGCCAGCAGTTTAGGGGACAGGGGGCAGAAAAAACTGTTTTTT.

This clone was seen just once. The chain recombines TRBV7-9 with TRBJ2-7; 9 bases are a match to TRBD1. CDR3 length: 15 amino acids. The V gene's germline CDR1 is SEHNR and CDR2 FQNEAQ (reference sequence). The junction had 7 bases not matched to a gene; V was cut back by 4 bases and J by 3 bases. DNA of the CDR3: TGTGCCAGCAGCTCCACCGGGACAGGGTACTACGAGCAGTACTTC. It translates to CASSSTGTGYYEQYF. Based on the CDR3 plus reference TRBV7-9 and TRBJ2-7, the full variable domain is DTGVSQNPRHKITKRGQNVTFRCDPISEHNRLYWYRQTLGQGPEFLTYFQNEAQLEKSRLLSDRFSAERPKGSFSTLEIQRTEQGDSAMYLCASSSTGTGYYEQYFGPGTRLTVT.

The chain employs TRBV3-1 (or the pseudogene TRBV3-2) and TRBJ1-5; 9 bases map to TRBD1. The V gene's germline CDR1 is LGHDT and CDR2 YNNKEL (reference sequence). This CDR3 has 15 residues. V shed 1 base and J 6 bases; nucleotides not matched to a gene: 4. The DNA for the CDR3 is TGTGCCAGCAGCCAAGCGACAGGGGGGGGTCAGCCCCAGCATTTT. Translation: CASSQATGGGQPQHF.

V and J are TRBV10-3 and TRBJ2-1; no reliable D call. V was clipped by 11 bases and J by 6 bases, with 8 bases between them. The CDR3 has 10 residues. Germline CDR1 and CDR2: ENHRY and SYGVKD. Written as DNA, the CDR3 is TGTGCCGTCGGCACCAATGAGCAGTTCTTC. It is translated as CAVGTNEQFF.

The CDR3 region is CASNEGAFDSDGYTF. CDR3 nucleotides: TGTGCCAGTAATGAGGGGGCGTTTGATTCGGATGGCTACACCTTC. The chain carries TRBV19 and TRBJ1-2, with TRBD1 matching 7 bases. V shed 7 bases, J shed 6 bases, and the junction held 14 bases outside the gene matches. This CDR3 spans 15 amino acids. Germline V CDR1 and CDR2: LNHDA, SQIVND (reference sequence). Supplemented by reference TRBV19 and TRBJ1-2, the full variable domain reads DGGITQSPKYLFRKEGQNVTLSCEQNLNHDAMYWYRQDPGQGLRLIYYSQIVNDFQKGDIAEGYSVSREKKESFPLTVTSAQKNPTAFYLCASNEGAFDSDGYTFGSGTRLTVV.

J is TRBJ2-1 and V is TRBV4-2, with TRBD1 matching over 8 bases. CDR3 size: 17 residues. J lost 10 bases, V lost 3 bases, and 17 bases had no gene match. CDR1 is LGHNA, CDR2 YNFKEQ, per germline. CDR3 sequence reads: CASSQLGTGGITREQFF. The DNA for the CDR3 is TGTGCCAGCAGCCAGCTCGGCACAGGGGGTATCACAAGGGAGCAGTTCTTC.

The chain is built from TRBV30 and TRBJ2-5, with a tentative D call TRBD1 (6 bases). The CDR3 runs to 13 residues. The ends were cut back, 2 bases at V and 8 bases at J, with 15 bases in the middle. Germline V CDR1 and CDR2: GTSNPN, SVGIG (reference sequence). CDR3: CAWSLGDTRTQYF. In DNA, the CDR3 is TGTGCCTGGAGTCTCGGGGACACTAGAACCCAGTACTTC. The full variable domain, its missing parts supplied by reference TRBV30 and TRBJ2-5, is SQTIHQWPATLVQPVGSPLSLECTVEGTSNPNLYWYRQAAGRGLQLLFYSVGIGQISSEVPQNLSASRPQDRQFILSSKKLLLSDSGFYLCAWSLGDTRTQYFGPGTRLLVL.

The chain recombines TRBV15 with TRBJ2-7; D is unclear. The CDR3 totals 13 residues. Germline lookup yields CDR1 LNHNV and CDR2 YYDKDF (reference sequence). V was trimmed by 1 base and J by 2 bases, leaving 6 bases between them. CDR3 sequence reads: CATSRGQPYEQYF. The CDR3 DNA is TGTGCCACCAGCAGAGGTCAGCCCTACGAGCAGTACTTC.

This clone occurred a few times. V gene TRBV6-7 combines with J gene TRBJ2-2; D is unresolved. TRBV6-7 qualifies as an ORF whose function is uncertain. CDR3 length equals 14 residues. V lost 0 bases and J 3 bases, leaving 5 bases between the germline ends. The CDR3 spells CASSYSEYTGELFF. CDR3 nucleotide sequence: TGTGCCAGCAGTTACTCGGAGTACACCGGGGAGCTGTTTTTT.

This clone turned up a few times. The CDR3 DNA sequence: TGTGCCAGCAGTTACCCCATGGACAGGGTTGAGCCCCAGCATTTT. As protein: CASSYPMDRVEPQHF. The J gene is TRBJ1-5, the V gene TRBV6-2 or TRBV6-3, with 8 bases aligning to TRBD1. V was clipped by 2 bases and J by 8 bases; unmatched bases: 8. Germline assignment: CDR1 MNHEY and CDR2 SVGEGT. The CDR3 spans 15 residues.

The gene calls are TRBV11-1 and TRBJ2-5, with D possibly being TRBD2 (5 bases). Trimming took 5 bases from V and 4 from J, leaving 14 bases between them. From germline, CDR1 is SGHAT and CDR2 FQDESV (reference sequence). The length of the CDR3 is 14 residues. CDR3 sequence: CASSPNREGETQYF. As DNA, the CDR3 is TGTGCCAGCAGCCCAAACCGGGAAGGAGAGACCCAGTACTTC.

The rearrangement joins TRBV4-1 to TRBJ2-1, with 11 bases matching TRBD2. This CDR3 spans 16 amino acids. Losses at the gene ends were 4 bases for V and 2 bases for J; bases not matched to a gene: 4. Germline values: CDR1 MGHRA, CDR2 YSYEKL. The CDR3, as DNA: TGCGCCAGCAGCCCAACGGGACTAGCGGCCTACAATGAGCAGTTCTTC. Translating it yields CASSPTGLAAYNEQFF.

J is TRBJ2-1 and V is TRBV11-2; 7 bases are shared with TRBD1. Germline V gene lookup returns CDR1 SGHAT and CDR2 FQNNGV. V lost 3 bases to trimming and J lost 6 bases; unmatched junction nucleotides: 2. The CDR3 loop spans 13 amino acids. The CDR3 region has the DNA TGTGCCAGCAGCTTTGACAGGGCCAATGAGCAGTTCTTC. It encodes CASSFDRANEQFF.

This rearrangement joins TRBV6-1 to TRBJ1-3; TRBD1 matches 8 bases. The V segment lost 6 bases and the J segment 2 bases; nucleotides outside the gene matches: 6. Germline V gene sequence: CDR1 MNHNS, CDR2 SASEGT. The CDR3 runs to 15 residues. CDR3 protein: CASRQMTGAGNTIYF. DNA of the CDR3: TGTGCCAGCAGGCAAATGACAGGGGCTGGAAACACCATATATTTT.

The chain employs TRBV7-6 and TRBJ2-5, with a weak D call TRBD1 (5 bases). V shed 0 bases and J shed 3 bases, with 14 bases lying between them. The CDR3 consists of 16 residues. CDR1 and CDR2 from the germline V gene are SGHVS and FNYEAQ. CDR3 sequence (DNA): TGTGCCAGCAGCTTAGCGCTAAGCGACAGAGAAGAGACCCAGTACTTC. It is translated as CASSLALSDREETQYF.

The chain links TRBV20-1 to TRBJ2-5, with D hard to call. This CDR3 is 11 amino acids long. The germline V gene encodes CDR1 DFQATT and CDR2 SNEGSKA (reference sequence). V was pared by 4 bases and J by 3 bases, with 6 bases between. The CDR3 spells CSAIREETQYF. The CDR3 coding sequence is TGCAGTGCTATAAGGGAAGAGACCCAGTACTTC.

The V and J genes are TRBV10-3 and TRBJ1-5; D may be TRBD1 (5 bases). The CDR3 has 15 residues. Per the germline V gene, CDR1 is ENHRY and CDR2 is SYGVKD. Deletions cut 0 bases from V and 2 bases from J, with 8 bases between. CDR3 bases: TGTGCCATCAGTGAGTCGGCGGGACGCAATCAGCCCCAGCATTTT. Protein sequence: CAISESAGRNQPQHF.

This chain connects TRBV21-1 to TRBJ2-3; the D call TRBD2 from the table was never checked on the DNA. TRBV21-1 is shown as a pseudogene. The CDR3 runs to 18 residues. The DNA for the CDR3 is TGTGCCAGCAGCAAAGTGAGGAGGGCTAGCAGGAGCACAGATACGCAGTATTTT. Translating it yields CASSKVRRASRSTDTQYF.

The chain joins TRBV18 to TRBJ1-4; 10 bases are a match to TRBD1. The CDR3 is 17 residues long. Germline V gene lookup returns CDR1 KGHSH and CDR2 LQKENI. V was clipped by 5 bases and J by 0 bases; unmatched bases: 6. As DNA, the CDR3 is TGTGCCAGCTCATCGGGACAGGGGAGCTCAACTAATGAAAAACTGTTTTTT. This translates into CASSSGQGSSTNEKLFF.